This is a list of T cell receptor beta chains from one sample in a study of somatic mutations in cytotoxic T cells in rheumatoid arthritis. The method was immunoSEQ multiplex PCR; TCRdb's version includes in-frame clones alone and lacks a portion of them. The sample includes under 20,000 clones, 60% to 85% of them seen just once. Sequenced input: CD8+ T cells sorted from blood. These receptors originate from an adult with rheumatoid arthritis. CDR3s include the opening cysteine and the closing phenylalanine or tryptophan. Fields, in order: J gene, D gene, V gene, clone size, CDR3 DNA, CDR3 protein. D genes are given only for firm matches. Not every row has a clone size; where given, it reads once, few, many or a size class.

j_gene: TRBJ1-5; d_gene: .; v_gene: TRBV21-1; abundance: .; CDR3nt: TGTGCCAGCAGCAAAGTCAGGACCTATGGGGAGCCCCAGCATTTT; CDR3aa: CASSKVRTYGEPQHF
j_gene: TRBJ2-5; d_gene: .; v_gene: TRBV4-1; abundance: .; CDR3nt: TGCGCCAGCAACGGGGATCAAGAGACCCAGTACTTC; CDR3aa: CASNGDQETQYF
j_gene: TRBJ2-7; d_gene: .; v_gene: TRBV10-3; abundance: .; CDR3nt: TGTGCCTCAACCAGGGGGGAGACCTACGAGCAGTACTTC; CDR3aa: CASTRGETYEQYF
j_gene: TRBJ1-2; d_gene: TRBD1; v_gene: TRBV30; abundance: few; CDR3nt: TGTGCCTGGAGTGGTCCGGGACAGGGGAGCTATGGCTACACCTTC; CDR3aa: CAWSGPGQGSYGYTF
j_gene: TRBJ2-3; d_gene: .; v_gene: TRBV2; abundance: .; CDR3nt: TGTGCCAGCAGTGAACGTGGGCCAGATACGCAGTATTTT; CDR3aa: CASSERGPDTQYF
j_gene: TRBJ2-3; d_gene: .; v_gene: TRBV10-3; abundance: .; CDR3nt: TGTGCCATCAGTGATCCCGAGACCACCACAGATACGCAGTATTTT; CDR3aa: CAISDPETTTDTQYF
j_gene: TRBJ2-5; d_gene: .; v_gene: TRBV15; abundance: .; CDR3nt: TGTGCCACCAGCAGAGAGACCGCCAGGGGAGAGACCCAGTACTTC; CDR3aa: CATSRETARGETQYF
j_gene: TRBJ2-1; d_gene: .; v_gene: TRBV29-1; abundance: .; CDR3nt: TGCAGCGTTGAAGGAGCCGAGAATGAGCAGTTCTTC; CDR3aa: CSVEGAENEQFF
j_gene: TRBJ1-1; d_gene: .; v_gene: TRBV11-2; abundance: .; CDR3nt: TGTGCCAGCAGCTTAGACTGGACCTTAAACACTGAAGCTTTCTTT; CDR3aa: CASSLDWTLNTEAFF
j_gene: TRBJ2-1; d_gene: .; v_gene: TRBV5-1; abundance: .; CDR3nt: TGCGCCAGTTCAGAGAGTGGGGATGAGCAGTTCTTC; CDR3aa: CASSESGDEQFF
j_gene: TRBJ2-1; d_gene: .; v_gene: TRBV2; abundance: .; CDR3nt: TGTGCCAGCAGTCCTCTGAGGGCGTCCTACAATGAGCAGTTCTTC; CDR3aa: CASSPLRASYNEQFF
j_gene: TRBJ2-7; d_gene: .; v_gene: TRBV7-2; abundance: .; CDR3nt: TGTGCCAGCAGTCTAGCGCTGACCTACGAGCAGTACTTC; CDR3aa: CASSLALTYEQYF
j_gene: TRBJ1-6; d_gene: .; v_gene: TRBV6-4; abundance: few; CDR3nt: TGTGCCAGCAGTCCGACAGAGAATTCACCCCTCCACTTT; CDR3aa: CASSPTENSPLHF